These 25 T cell receptor beta chains share one sample of origin, sequenced in a study of cytomegalovirus exposure and HLA in healthy donors (dated by TCRdb to about 2017). Libraries came from the immunoSEQ multiplex PCR assay. A mixture of 60 forward primers for TCR Vbeta segments and 13 reverse primers for TCR Jbeta segments was used in the multiplex PCR. TCRdb mirrors the immuneACCESS table, restricted to in-frame sequences. Some clones are absent from its copies; in checked studies, under half trace to an unresolved V gene, and the reason for the others is unknown. In this sample's table one finds about 200,000 clones. The ten largest clones take up less than 0.85% of the sample. The sequenced sample consisted of PBMCs. The receptors here all came from a boy younger than 18 in good health and CMV-seronegative.

As to this clone: Compared with germline, one end of the junction differs, possibly owing to a read error. The chain couples TRBV7-7 to TRBJ2-5, with D unclear. The CDR3 is made up of 14 amino acids. Germline V gives CDR1 SSHAT, CDR2 FNYEAQ (reference sequence). This chain's CDR3 is CASSLGNFLETQYF. In DNA, the CDR3 is TGTGCTAGCAGCTTAGGAAACTTTTTGGAGACCCAGTACTTC.

The chain employs TRBV30 and TRBJ1-1; a possible D gene is TRBD1 (6 bases). Germline CDR1 is GTSNPN and CDR2 is SVGIG (reference sequence). This CDR3 has 14 amino acids. V shed 3 bases and J shed 5 bases, with 16 bases lying between them. The CDR3 spells CAWRLGGGETEAFF. In DNA, the CDR3 is TGTGCCTGGAGGCTGGGAGGGGGTGAAACTGAAGCTTTCTTT.

The chain couples TRBV7-3 to TRBJ2-5; 7 bases are a match to TRBD2. CDR3 length: 14 residues. The V and J ends lost 5 bases and 4 bases, in that order; junction bases with no gene match: 7. Looked up from germline, CDR1 is SGHTA and CDR2 is FQGTGA. The CDR3 spells CASSRAGRGETQYF. The CDR3, as DNA: TGTGCCAGCAGCCGAGCGGGGAGGGGAGAGACCCAGTACTTC. Together with reference TRBV7-3 and TRBJ2-5, the CDR3 gives the full variable domain: GAGVSQTPSNKVTEKGKYVELRCDPISGHTALYWYRQSLGQGPEFLIYFQGTGAADDSGLPNDRFFAVRPEGSVSTLKIQRTERGDSAVYLCASSRAGRGETQYFGPGTRLLVL.

The gene calls are TRBV19 and TRBJ2-1; no definite D call. The V gene's germline CDR1 is LNHDA and CDR2 SQIVND (reference sequence). This CDR3 comprises 12 residues. V was clipped by 3 bases and J by 9 bases, with 9 bases between them. The CDR3, as DNA: TGTGCCAGTAGTATCTACGGCGGTGAGCAGTTCTTC. It codes for CASSIYGGEQFF.

The chain employs TRBV28 and TRBJ2-2; D is possibly TRBD2 (5 bases). The CDR3 spans 13 residues. Trimming shortened V by 3 bases and J by 7 bases, and 9 bases separated the two germline ends. Germline CDR1 is MDHEN and CDR2 is SYDVKM. As DNA, the CDR3 is TGTGCCAGCAGTTTGGCGGGTCACGGGGAGCTGTTTTTT. This sequence encodes CASSLAGHGELFF.

The CDR3 region has the DNA TGTGCCAGCAGCGGTCGGACTAGCGGTGGGGTGAATACGCAGTATTTT. This gives the protein CASSGRTSGGVNTQYF. The chain is built from TRBV4-2 and TRBJ2-3; the match to TRBD2 covers 10 bases. Germline V gene data show CDR1 as LGHNA and CDR2 as YNFKEQ. After removal of 5 bases from V and 7 bases from J, the junction contained 12 bases not matched to a gene. The CDR3 is 16 residues long.

V usage is TRBV6-1 and J usage is TRBJ2-3; tentative D call: TRBD2 (5 bases). V lost 6 bases, J lost 3 bases, and 10 bases lay in between. This CDR3 comprises 13 residues. Germline V CDR1 and CDR2: MNHNS, SASEGT. The CDR3 DNA reads TGTGCCAGCAGGAGGGAGCGGACAGATACGCAGTATTTT. Residues: CASRRERTDTQYF.

The rearrangement joins TRBV5-1 to TRBJ1-1; a weak D match, TRBD1 (5 bases). V lost 0 bases and J lost 6, with 9 bases in between. The CDR3 covers 13 residues. The germline gives CDR1 SGHRS, CDR2 YFSETQ. The CDR3 protein is CASSLVGVAEAFF. For the CDR3, the DNA is TGCGCCAGCAGCTTGGTAGGGGTTGCTGAAGCTTTCTTT.

This chain uses TRBV4-3 with TRBJ2-5, with a tentative D call TRBD1 (5 bases). V dropped 0 bases and J dropped 12 bases, with 20 bases sitting between them. Germline CDR1 and CDR2: LGHNA and YSLEER. The CDR3 runs to 15 residues. DNA of the CDR3: TGCGCCAGCAGCCAAGAATATGTTAGGGGCGCCCGGGAGTACTTC. This codes for CASSQEYVRGAREYF.

This rearrangement joins TRBV10-2 to TRBJ2-3, with D possibly matching TRBD2 (6 bases). CDR3 length: 14 amino acids. CDR1 and CDR2 (germline): WSHSY, SAAADI. V was trimmed by 8 bases and J by 2 bases, leaving 14 bases between them. CDR3 residues: CASGLAADTDTQYF. DNA for the CDR3: TGCGCCAGCGGATTAGCGGCCGACACAGATACGCAGTATTTT.

This chain joins TRBV4-1 and TRBJ1-2; unclear D gene. The germline V gene has CDR1 MGHRA and CDR2 YSYEKL. The V gene lost 0 bases and the J gene lost 2 bases, with 13 bases spanning the gap. The CDR3 loop spans 16 amino acids. CDR3 DNA sequence: TGCGCCAGCAGCCAAGATGTGGAGGGTAAGAACTATGGCTACACCTTC. It translates to CASSQDVEGKNYGYTF.

The genes are TRBV5-1 and TRBJ2-1; TRBD1 agrees at 7 bases. This CDR3 contains 16 residues. The germline V gene encodes CDR1 SGHRS and CDR2 YFSETQ. Losses at the gene ends were 3 bases for V and 3 bases for J; bases not matched to a gene: 9. CDR3 coding DNA: TGCGCCAGCAGCTCGGGACAGATTAATAACTACAATGAGCAGTTCTTC. The encoded protein is CASSSGQINNYNEQFF.

V usage is TRBV28 and J usage is TRBJ2-5; TRBD1 might be the D (5 bases). The CDR3 length is 15 residues. The germline CDR1 and CDR2 sequences are MDHEN and SYDVKM. V shed 3 bases and J shed 0 bases, with 11 bases lying between them. The CDR3 spells CASSLSEDNQETQYF. As DNA, the CDR3 is TGTGCCAGCAGTTTGTCCGAGGACAACCAAGAGACCCAGTACTTC.

The chain links TRBV19 to TRBJ1-2; TRBD1 matches 10 bases. The CDR3 covers 16 residues. After removal of 6 bases from V and 2 bases from J, the junction contained 9 bases not matched to a gene. Germline CDR1 is LNHDA and CDR2 is SQIVND (reference sequence). CDR3 in amino acids: CASRNGDRGLNYGYTF. The CDR3 DNA reads as TGTGCCAGTAGAAATGGGGACAGGGGTTTGAACTATGGCTACACCTTC.

The chain has TRBV7-8 and TRBJ2-7, with 8 bases matching TRBD1. The junction had 7 bases not matched to a gene; V was cut back by 5 bases and J by 4 bases. The length of the CDR3 is 14 residues. CDR1 is SGHVS, CDR2 FQNEAQ, per germline. The CDR3 coding sequence is TGTGCCAGCAGCGGGCAGGGGGCGGAATACGAGCAGTACTTC. Encoded protein: CASSGQGAEYEQYF.

The V gene is TRBV11-2, the J gene TRBJ1-5, with 10 bases aligning to TRBD1. Per germline, CDR1 SGHAT and CDR2 FQNNGV. This CDR3 comprises 16 residues. Trimming removed 5 bases from V and 4 bases from J; junction bases left unmatched: 8. The CDR3: CASSGLRGQGNQPQHF. CDR3 DNA sequence: TGTGCCAGCAGCGGATTGAGGGGACAGGGGAATCAGCCCCAGCATTTT.

The J gene is TRBJ2-7, the V gene TRBV30; 7 nucleotides align to TRBD1. CDR3 size: 12 residues. From germline, CDR1 is GTSNPN and CDR2 SVGIG (reference sequence). The CDR3 reads CATGTESYEQYF. CDR3 DNA sequence: TGTGCTACCGGGACAGAGAGTTACGAGCAGTACTTC.

The CDR3 DNA reads as TGTGCCAGCAGTTTTAGAACCCCAAGAAGCCCAGATACGCAGTATTTT. It translates to CASSFRTPRSPDTQYF. The V and J genes are TRBV28 and TRBJ2-3; D unresolved. The germline V and J ends were trimmed by 3 bases and 4 bases, with 17 bases remaining between them. CDR3 size: 16 residues. Looked up from germline, CDR1 is MDHEN and CDR2 is SYDVKM.

In DNA, the CDR3 is TGTGCCAGCAAGGGGGAGGGTTTACACTACACAGATACGCAGTATTTT. Its protein product is CASKGEGLHYTDTQYF. The chain combines TRBV5-4 with TRBJ2-3, with D possibly matching TRBD2 (7 bases). CDR3 size: 16 residues. Germline V gene lookup returns CDR1 SGHNT and CDR2 YYREEE (reference sequence). V lost 6 bases and J 2 bases, leaving 19 bases between the germline ends.

This chain joins TRBV19 and TRBJ2-7; TRBD1 matches at 10 bases. This CDR3 has 15 residues. Germline CDR1 and CDR2: LNHDA and SQIVND (reference sequence). With V trimmed by 3 bases and J by 7 bases, 9 bases remained unmatched. DNA for the CDR3: TGTGCCAGTAGTATTCAGGGACAGGGGTCGGAAGAGCAGTACTTC. It yields the protein CASSIQGQGSEEQYF.

This chain links TRBV30 with TRBJ2-7; 8 nucleotides line up with TRBD1. V shed 6 bases, J shed 2 bases, and the junction held 3 bases outside the gene matches. Germline lookup yields CDR1 GTSNPN and CDR2 SVGIG (reference sequence). The CDR3 totals 12 residues. DNA for the CDR3: TGTGCCTGCACACAGGGGGCCTACGAGCAGTACTTC. This gives the protein CACTQGAYEQYF.

This rearrangement joins TRBV30 to TRBJ1-2, with 7 bases fitting TRBD1. The CDR3 is 13 amino acids. From germline, CDR1 is GTSNPN and CDR2 SVGIG (reference sequence). Trimming at V came to 3 bases and at J to 0 bases, leaving 1 base not matched to a gene. In DNA, the CDR3 is TGTGCCTGGAGCAGGGGGACTAACTATGGCTACACCTTC. Encoded protein: CAWSRGTNYGYTF.

This chain connects TRBV18 to TRBJ2-7, with 11 bases that match TRBD1. The CDR3 has 15 residues. V lost 5 bases, J lost 0 bases, and 3 bases stayed unmatched. Germline values: CDR1 KGHSH, CDR2 LQKENI. Here the CDR3 DNA reads TGTGCCAGCTCAAGGACAGGGGGCAGCTCCTACGAGCAGTACTTC. It specifies CASSRTGGSSYEQYF.

The rearrangement joins TRBV11-2 to TRBJ2-1, with 8 bases fitting TRBD2. The CDR3 has 19 amino acids. CDR1 SGHAT and CDR2 FQNNGV come from the germline V gene. J lost 7 bases, V lost 7 bases, and 24 bases had no gene match. For the CDR3, the DNA is TGTGCCAGCAAAAAATTCCGGGGGGGAGGAACTTCCGACGTAAATGAGCAGTTCTTC. This translates into CASKKFRGGGTSDVNEQFF.

This chain connects TRBV30 to TRBJ1-2; TRBD1 matches 7 bases. The CDR3 has 13 amino acids. Unmatched junction bases numbered 4, after V lost 0 bases and J lost 6 bases. Germline V gives CDR1 GTSNPN, CDR2 SVGIG (reference sequence). The CDR3 DNA sequence: TGTGCCTGGAGTGTGAGACAGGGAGATGGCTACACCTTC. Encoded protein: CAWSVRQGDGYTF. The full variable domain, completed using reference TRBV30 and TRBJ1-2, is SQTIHQWPATLVQPVGSPLSLECTVEGTSNPNLYWYRQAAGRGLQLLFYSVGIGQISSEVPQNLSASRPQDRQFILSSKKLLLSDSGFYLCAWSVRQGDGYTFGSGTRLTVV.